This entry describes one T cell receptor beta chain. Its antigen is still unknown. No base-level quality is on record; no much larger clone is a single base apart. This specimen comes from a study of T cell responses to AZD1222 COVID-19 vaccine (dated by TCRdb to the early 2020s). Background for the entire study: Because spike-specific TCR depth and breadth did not differ between the two schedules, AZD1222 recipients who got a second dose at roughly 4 weeks were pooled with those who got a second dose at roughly 12 weeks. Trial participants were enrolled by age into subgroups of 18-55, 56-69 and 70-plus years, and around 150, 28 and 57 TCR-sequenced participants, respectively, were included in these subgroups. TCR sequencing was performed for 230 to 250 trial participants, of whom around 200 were given two doses of AZD1222 and around 25 were given two doses of MenACWY control vaccine. Paper-wide results and their limitations: In the small 56-69-year group, the increase in depth fell short of significance, most likely because of low power. Only 5 to 7 AZD1222 recipients were SARS-CoV-2 seropositive at baseline, limiting conclusions about previously exposed vaccinees. CD4 TCRs associated with the vaccine covered the entire spike protein, and the dominant responses were in regions 160-218 and 743-854. A significant rise in spike-specific TCR breadth and depth was observed after two AZD1222 doses relative to day 0 and relative to MenACWY recipients. Most participants were white British and females outnumbered males, and the authors suggested that clonal diversity may have been underestimated. Epitopes outside the regions mutated in the B.1.351 and B.1.1.7 variants were reportedly recognized by nearly half of the unique spike-specific TCRs. Because no day 14 peak-response samples were available, repertoires were characterized only after the peak T cell response.

CDR3 length: 14 amino acids, cysteine to phenylalanine. Here the CDR3 DNA is all that survives: 42 bases in frame from base 1. Trimming at the junction amounts to 7 bases on V and 5 bases on J, and the germline ends lie 17 bases apart. CDR1 MDHEN and CDR2 SYDVKM were looked up in the germline V gene. The CDR3 regions of human TCRbeta chains were analyzed by immunosequencing. Processing in the source paper ran as follows. Repertoire TCRs were checked for matches against a reference library of SARS-CoV-2-specific TCRs that had been generated using the MIRA antigen-specificity platform. Breadth meant the fraction of unique TCRs that were SARS-CoV-2-associated, whereas depth meant the fraction of total T cells that were SARS-CoV-2-associated. Using the MIRA data, each spike-specific TCR was assigned both to the spike region to which the TCR was reactive and to a CD4 or CD8 class. Log10-transformed breadth and depth values were compared by one-way ANOVA with Sidak's multiple comparisons tests. Here the immuneACCESS table is served through TCRdb, limited to in-frame sequences with V and J called. Missing clones are a known gap in these copies; in checked studies unresolved V genes cover under half, and the rest lacks a known reason. D and trimming come from the DNA, and the V and J calls and clone size come from that table. The sample table contains 100,000 to 150,000 clones; only one count was recorded for more than 75% of them. The ten largest clonotypes hold around 7.7% of the sample.

The label giving this sample's time point can be read as: baseline before first vaccination. Samples from vaccinated people were obtained from the UK trials COV001 and COV002, which included a single-blind randomized controlled phase 2/3 trial of AZD1222 (ChAdOx1 nCoV-19) in healthy adults. For TCRbeta chain sequencing, PBMC samples were collected from trial participants at day 0 and at day 28 after the second dose. The rearranged chain carries TRBV28 and TRBJ1-1; TRBD1 is possibly the D segment (5 matching bases). The sequenced sample was peripheral blood, obtained on day 0 of AZD1222 vaccination. The receptor's source is an adult in good health. The CDR3 amino acid sequence is: CASTLRGGGTEAFF. The nucleotides read TGTGCCAGCACCCTCCGGGGCGGGGGGACTGAAGCTTTCTTT.